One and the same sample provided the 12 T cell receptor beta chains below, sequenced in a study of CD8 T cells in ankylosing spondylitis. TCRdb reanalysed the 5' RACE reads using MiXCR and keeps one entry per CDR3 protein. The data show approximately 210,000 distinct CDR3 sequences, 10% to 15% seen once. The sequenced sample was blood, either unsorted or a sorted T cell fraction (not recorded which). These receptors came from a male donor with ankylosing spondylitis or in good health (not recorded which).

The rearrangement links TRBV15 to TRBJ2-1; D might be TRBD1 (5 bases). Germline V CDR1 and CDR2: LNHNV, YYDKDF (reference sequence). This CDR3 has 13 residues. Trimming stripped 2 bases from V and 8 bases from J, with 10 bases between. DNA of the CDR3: TGTGCCACCAGCAGAATGTGGGGCTATGAGCAGTTCTTC. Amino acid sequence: CATSRMWGYEQFF.

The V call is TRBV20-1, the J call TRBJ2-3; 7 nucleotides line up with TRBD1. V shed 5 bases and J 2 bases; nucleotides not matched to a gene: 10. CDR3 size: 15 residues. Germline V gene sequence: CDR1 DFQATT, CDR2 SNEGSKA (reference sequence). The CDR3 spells CSAAGTGVITDTQYF. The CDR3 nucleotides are TGCAGTGCTGCCGGCACAGGGGTTATCACAGATACGCAGTATTTT.

Written as DNA, the CDR3 is TGCGCCAGCAGCTTGGGGTCCCCGGCGGCCTACAATGAGCAGTTCTTC. Its protein is CASSLGSPAAYNEQFF. The chain links TRBV5-1 to TRBJ2-1; D is unclear. Between the trimmed V and J ends, which lost 0 bases and 2 bases, there was a span of 12 bases. The germline V gene encodes CDR1 SGHRS and CDR2 YFSETQ. This CDR3 comprises 16 residues.

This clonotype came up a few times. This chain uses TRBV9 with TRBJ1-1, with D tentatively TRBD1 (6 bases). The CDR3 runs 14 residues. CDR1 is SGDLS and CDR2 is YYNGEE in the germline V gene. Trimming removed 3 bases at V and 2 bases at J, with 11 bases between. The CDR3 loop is CASSGGQTNTEAFF. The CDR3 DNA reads TGTGCCAGCAGCGGTGGACAGACTAACACTGAAGCTTTCTTT. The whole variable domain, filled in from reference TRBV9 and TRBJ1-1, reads DSGVTQTPKHLITATGQRVTLRCSPRSGDLSVYWYQQSLDQGLQFLIQYYNGEERAKGNILERFSAQQFPDLHSELNLSSLELGDSALYFCASSGGQTNTEAFFGQGTRLTVV.

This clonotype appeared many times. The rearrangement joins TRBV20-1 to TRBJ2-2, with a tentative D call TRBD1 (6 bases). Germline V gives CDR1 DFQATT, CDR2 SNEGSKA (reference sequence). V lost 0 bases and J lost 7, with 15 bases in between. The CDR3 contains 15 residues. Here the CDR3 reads CSARDAGDDNGELFF. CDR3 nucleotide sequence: TGCAGTGCTAGAGATGCAGGGGACGATAACGGGGAGCTGTTTTTT.

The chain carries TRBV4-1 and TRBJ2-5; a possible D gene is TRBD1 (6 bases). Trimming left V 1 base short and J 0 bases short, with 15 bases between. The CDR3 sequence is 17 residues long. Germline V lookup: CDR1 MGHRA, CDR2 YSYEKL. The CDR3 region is CASSQGTGITYQETQYF. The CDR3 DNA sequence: TGCGCCAGCAGCCAAGGTACAGGGATTACATACCAAGAGACCCAGTACTTC.

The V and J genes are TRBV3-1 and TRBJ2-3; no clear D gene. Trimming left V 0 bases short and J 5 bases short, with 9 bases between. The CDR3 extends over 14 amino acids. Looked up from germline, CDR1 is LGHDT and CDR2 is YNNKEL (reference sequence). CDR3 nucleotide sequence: TGTGCCAGCAGCCAAGATCTTGGGGTAGATACGCAGTATTTT. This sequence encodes CASSQDLGVDTQYF.

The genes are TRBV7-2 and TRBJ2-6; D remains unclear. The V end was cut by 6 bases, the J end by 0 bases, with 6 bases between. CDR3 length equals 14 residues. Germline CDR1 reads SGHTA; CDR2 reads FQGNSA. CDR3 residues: CASRGFSGANVLTF. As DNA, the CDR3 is TGTGCCAGCAGGGGTTTCTCTGGGGCCAACGTCCTGACTTTC.

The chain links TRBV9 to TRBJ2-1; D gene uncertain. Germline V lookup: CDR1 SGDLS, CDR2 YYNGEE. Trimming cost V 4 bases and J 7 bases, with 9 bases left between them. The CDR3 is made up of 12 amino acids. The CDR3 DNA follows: TGTGCCAGCAGCCCCTTTCAGAATGAGCAGTTCTTC. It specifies CASSPFQNEQFF.

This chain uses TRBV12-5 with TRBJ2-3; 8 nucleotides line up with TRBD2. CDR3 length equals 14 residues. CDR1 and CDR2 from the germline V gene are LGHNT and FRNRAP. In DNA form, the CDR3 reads TGTGCGACCTCAGCGGGGGCGAACACAGATACGCAGTATTTT. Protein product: CATSAGANTDTQYF. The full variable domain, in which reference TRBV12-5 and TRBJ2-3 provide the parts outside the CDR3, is DARVTQTPRHKVTEMGQEVTMRCQPILGHNTVFWYRQTMMQGLELLAYFRNRAPLDDSGMPKDRFSAEMPDATLATLKIQPSEPRDSAVYFCATSAGANTDTQYFGPGTRLTVL.

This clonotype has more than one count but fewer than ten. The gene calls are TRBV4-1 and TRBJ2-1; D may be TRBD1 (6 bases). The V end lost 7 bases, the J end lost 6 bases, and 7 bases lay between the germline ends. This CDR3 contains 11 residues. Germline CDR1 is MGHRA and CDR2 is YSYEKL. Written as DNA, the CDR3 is TGCGCCAGCACAGGGGCCAATGAGCAGTTCTTC. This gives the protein CASTGANEQFF.

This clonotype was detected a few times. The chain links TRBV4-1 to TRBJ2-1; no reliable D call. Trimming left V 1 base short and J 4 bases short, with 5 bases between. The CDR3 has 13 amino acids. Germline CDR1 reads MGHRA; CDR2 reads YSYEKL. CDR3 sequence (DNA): TGCGCCAGCAGCCAAGCCAGTTACAATGAGCAGTTCTTC. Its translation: CASSQASYNEQFF.